Below, 32 T cell receptor beta chains from the same sample are listed, as sequenced in a study of Ad26.COV2.S vaccination and SARS-CoV-2 variants. Documented treatment: some 20 received Ad26.COV2.S at low or high dose, single or two shots; about five received placebo; per-sample allocation not given. Sampling was done on day 63 after the first vaccine or placebo injection. Sequencing was performed with immunoSEQ multiplex PCR; in TCRdb, only in-frame clones are kept and a portion is missing. The sample has hundreds of thousands of clones; more than 75% are singletons. The source material was peripheral blood, sampled in a trial of Ad26.COV2.S vaccine versus placebo. The receptors stem from a person between 18 and 59 years old who received the Ad26.COV2.S COVID-19 vaccine or a placebo.

This clone occurred once. The chain couples TRBV2 to TRBJ1-2; 7 nucleotides align to TRBD1. CDR3 length equals 12 residues. Germline V gene data show CDR1 as SNHLY and CDR2 as FYNNEI. V was pared by 6 bases and J by 8 bases, with 6 bases of the junction left unmatched. The CDR3 here is CASRQGGEGYTF. The CDR3, as DNA: TGTGCCAGCAGGCAGGGGGGGGAAGGCTACACCTTC.

The chain joins TRBV5-1 to TRBJ1-2; D may be TRBD1 (5 bases). With 0 bases removed from V and 3 bases from J, the gap between germline ends came to 21 bases. CDR1 is SGHRS, CDR2 YFSETQ, per germline. This CDR3 comprises 18 residues. The DNA for the CDR3 is TGCGCCAGCAGCTTGGTTAATGTTGGCCAGGGCTCCGACTATGGCTACACCTTC. Translation: CASSLVNVGQGSDYGYTF.

The gene calls are TRBV4-1 and TRBJ2-7, with no clear D. Trimming left V 4 bases short and J 1 base short, with 14 bases between. Germline CDR1 reads MGHRA; CDR2 reads YSYEKL. The CDR3 loop spans 15 amino acids. Here the CDR3 reads CASSLTSTTSYEQYF. The CDR3 DNA sequence: TGCGCCAGCAGCCTCACCAGCACTACTTCCTACGAGCAGTACTTC.

This sequence joins TRBV29-1 and TRBJ1-2; 7 bases map to TRBD1. V lost 6 bases to trimming and J lost 5 bases; unmatched junction nucleotides: 15. The V gene's germline CDR1 is SQVTM and CDR2 ANQGSEA. The CDR3 loop spans 15 amino acids. DNA of the CDR3: TGCAGCGTCATTCAACGGAAAGGGGGCGCGTATGGCTACACCTTC. Translated, it gives CSVIQRKGGAYGYTF.

The chain links TRBV10-2 to TRBJ1-1; 7 bases are shared with TRBD1. The V gene's germline CDR1 is WSHSY and CDR2 SAAADI. CDR3 length equals 14 residues. The V gene end was trimmed by 6 bases and the J gene end by 2 bases; junction bases not matched to a gene: 6. This CDR3 is CASSQDRANTEAFF. Here the CDR3 DNA reads TGCGCCAGCAGCCAAGACAGGGCCAACACTGAAGCTTTCTTT.

This chain connects TRBV18 to TRBJ1-1; tentatively, D is TRBD1 (6 bases). The length of the CDR3 is 12 residues. The germline gives CDR1 KGHSH, CDR2 LQKENI. The ends were cut back, 3 bases at V and 6 bases at J, with 8 bases in the middle. The CDR3 spells CASSPQGPEAFF. The CDR3 DNA is TGTGCCAGCTCACCCCAGGGGCCTGAAGCTTTCTTT.

The J gene is TRBJ2-1, the V gene TRBV19; TRBD2 is a possible D gene (6 bases). Germline V CDR1 and CDR2: LNHDA, SQIVND (reference sequence). Trimming removed 7 bases from V and 0 bases from J, with 16 bases in between. The CDR3 spans 16 residues. The CDR3 DNA reads TGTGCCAGTACCCAACTAGCCGCCGGCTCCTACAATGAGCAGTTCTTC. Its protein product is CASTQLAAGSYNEQFF.

This chain uses TRBV4-1 with TRBJ2-2, with 13 positions matching TRBD2. V lost 2 bases and J lost 2; bases outside the gene matches: 8. CDR1 is MGHRA, CDR2 YSYEKL, per germline. The CDR3 totals 19 residues. The CDR3 sequence is CASSQSPGLAGYNTGELFF. DNA of the CDR3: TGCGCCAGCAGCCAATCCCCGGGACTAGCGGGATATAACACCGGGGAGCTGTTTTTT.

This chain uses TRBV27 with TRBJ1-5; D is undetermined. The CDR3 totals 13 residues. Deletions cut 4 bases from V and 2 bases from J, with 6 bases between. Per the germline V gene, CDR1 is MNHEY and CDR2 is SMNVEV (reference sequence). CDR3 nucleotides: TGTGCCAGCAGTTGGGTAGGCAATCAGCCCCAGCATTTT. It translates to CASSWVGNQPQHF.

The chain has TRBV10-3 and TRBJ2-1, with 14 bases that match TRBD2. The germline gives CDR1 ENHRY, CDR2 SYGVKD. The CDR3 has 17 residues. J lost 7 bases, V lost 2 bases, and 7 bases had no gene match. The CDR3 coding sequence is TGTGCCATCAGTGAGCCAAGGGGACTAGCGGGAGCGAATGAGCAGTTCTTC. This encodes CAISEPRGLAGANEQFF.

The chain is built from TRBV11-3 and TRBJ1-1; D not certain. The CDR3 covers 13 residues. Trimming took off 0 bases at V and 4 bases at J, with 6 bases between the two ends. CDR1 is SGHNT and CDR2 is YENEEA in the germline V gene. The CDR3 reads CASSLDGVTEAFF. The CDR3 region has the DNA TGTGCCAGCAGCTTAGATGGGGTCACTGAAGCTTTCTTT. The whole variable domain, remainder taken from reference TRBV11-3 and TRBJ1-1, is EAGVVQSPRYKIIEKKQPVAFWCNPISGHNTLYWYLQNLGQGPELLIRYENEEAVDDSQLPKDRFSAERLKGVDSTLKIQPAELGDSAVYLCASSLDGVTEAFFGQGTRLTVV.

This clone was detected once. The V gene is TRBV4-2, the J gene TRBJ1-6; D gene uncertain. Germline lookup yields CDR1 LGHNA and CDR2 YNFKEQ. V lost 8 bases, J lost 4 bases, and 18 bases lay in between. The CDR3 is made up of 16 amino acids. CDR3 residues: CASQEGQTLYNSPLHF. Here the CDR3 DNA reads TGTGCCAGCCAAGAAGGTCAGACACTTTATAATTCACCCCTCCACTTT.

This chain links TRBV7-9 with TRBJ2-7, with 8 bases aligning to TRBD1. Trimming cost V 7 bases and J 2 bases; bases outside gene matches: 10. The CDR3 runs to 15 residues. Germline CDR1 SEHNR, CDR2 FQNEAQ (reference sequence). CDR3 in amino acids: CASTLNPGGPYEQYF. As DNA, the CDR3 is TGTGCCAGCACCCTGAACCCAGGGGGCCCCTACGAGCAGTACTTC. Full variable domain (rest looked up from reference TRBV7-9 and TRBJ2-7): DTGVSQNPRHKITKRGQNVTFRCDPISEHNRLYWYRQTLGQGPEFLTYFQNEAQLEKSRLLSDRFSAERPKGSFSTLEIQRTEQGDSAMYLCASTLNPGGPYEQYFGPGTRLTVT.

The chain links TRBV18 to TRBJ1-1; TRBD1 matches at 9 bases. The germline V gene encodes CDR1 KGHSH and CDR2 LQKENI. The CDR3 runs to 15 residues. The J segment lost 3 bases and the V segment lost 3 bases, leaving 5 bases of the junction unmatched. CDR3 in amino acids: CASSPYRGQDTEAFF. CDR3 DNA: TGTGCCAGCTCACCCTACAGGGGGCAGGACACTGAAGCTTTCTTT.

The chain joins TRBV5-4 to TRBJ1-1; weak D call: TRBD1 (5 bases). The CDR3 totals 16 residues. Germline CDR1 is SGHNT and CDR2 is YYREEE (reference sequence). Trimming shortened V by 0 bases and J by 0 bases, and 12 bases separated the two germline ends. CDR3 loop: CASSLVSGNMNTEAFF. The CDR3 nucleotides read TGTGCCAGCAGCTTGGTGTCAGGGAATATGAACACTGAAGCTTTCTTT.

The J gene is TRBJ1-4, the V gene TRBV7-8; D is perhaps TRBD1 (5 bases). Trimming pared 5 bases from V and 0 bases from J, leaving 10 bases between. The CDR3 sequence is 15 residues long. In germline, CDR1 is SGHVS, CDR2 FQNEAQ. CDR3 residues: CASSPQGATNEKLFF. The CDR3 region has the DNA TGTGCCAGCAGCCCCCAGGGCGCAACTAATGAAAAACTGTTTTTT.

This chain joins TRBV7-9 and TRBJ1-4; D might be TRBD1 (5 bases). This CDR3 comprises 14 residues. Trimming took off 8 bases at V and 8 bases at J, with 18 bases between the two ends. CDR1 is SEHNR, CDR2 FQNEAQ, per germline (reference sequence). The CDR3 DNA follows: TGTGCCAGCTCCCTGGTGGGGGGTCGAGAAAAACTGTTTTTT. Its translation is CASSLVGGREKLFF.

The chain couples TRBV6-5 to TRBJ2-1; no definite D call. The CDR3 runs to 15 residues. Looked up from germline, CDR1 is MNHEY and CDR2 is SVGAGI. V dropped 0 bases and J dropped 9 bases, with 15 bases sitting between them. CDR3 nucleotide sequence: TGTGCCAGCAGTTACTCTATCTTTGGCATGTCTGAGCAGTTCTTC. It specifies CASSYSIFGMSEQFF.

The V gene is TRBV9, the J gene TRBJ2-2; 9 bases are a match to TRBD1. Germline V gene sequence: CDR1 SGDLS, CDR2 YYNGEE. The CDR3 contains 16 residues. V shed 2 bases and J 3 bases; nucleotides not matched to a gene: 5. CDR3 in DNA: TGTGCCAGCAGCGTGGGACAGGGCCGGGACACCGGGGAGCTGTTTTTT. It is translated as CASSVGQGRDTGELFF.

The V call is TRBV21-1, the J call TRBJ2-1; TRBD2 is the table's D call, not checked against the DNA. TRBV21-1 is shown as a pseudogene. CDR3 length: 15 residues. The CDR3 reads CASSNLLDAFNEQFF. The DNA for the CDR3 is TGTGCCAGCAGCAATCTGCTAGATGCGTTCAATGAGCAGTTCTTC.

The CDR3 coding sequence is TGTGCCAGCAGTACTAGAGAGAACACTGAAGCTTTCTTT. Translation: CASSTRENTEAFF. The V call is TRBV27, the J call TRBJ1-1; D is ambiguous. The germline V and J ends were trimmed by 5 bases and 1 base, with 8 bases remaining between them. Germline-derived CDR1 and CDR2 are MNHEY and SMNVEV (reference sequence). The CDR3 is 13 residues long.

The V gene is TRBV12-3 or TRBV12-4, the J gene TRBJ1-6; D gene ambiguous. Trimming cost V 5 bases and J 7 bases, with 9 bases left between them. This CDR3 region has 13 residues. This CDR3 reads CASSLSENSPLHF. The CDR3 DNA sequence: TGTGCCAGCAGTCTTTCAGAAAATTCACCCCTCCACTTT.

The rearrangement uses TRBV6-2 or TRBV6-3 and TRBJ1-3, with D hard to call. Germline V gives CDR1 MNHEY, CDR2 SVGEGT. CDR3 size: 14 residues. V dropped 4 bases and J dropped 1 base, with 8 bases sitting between them. The CDR3 DNA reads as TGTGCCAGCAGTTGGTACAGTTCTGGAAACACCATATATTTT. It specifies CASSWYSSGNTIYF.

The genes are TRBV27 and TRBJ2-3; D is perhaps TRBD1 or TRBD2 (5 bases each). V lost 2 bases, J lost 0 bases, and 6 bases lay in between. Germline values: CDR1 MNHEY, CDR2 SMNVEV (reference sequence). CDR3 length equals 14 residues. The CDR3 sequence is CASSLRDSTDTQYF. The CDR3 DNA reads as TGTGCCAGCAGTTTAAGGGACAGCACAGATACGCAGTATTTT.

The chain has TRBV10-2 and TRBJ2-3; D possibly corresponds to TRBD1 (5 bases). CDR1 is WSHSY, CDR2 SAAADI, per germline. The CDR3 runs 15 residues. V gave up 5 bases and J gave up 0 bases, with 12 bases separating them. The CDR3 DNA is TGCGCCAGCAGTTCCAGGGCACTTAGCACAGATACGCAGTATTTT. This translates into CASSSRALSTDTQYF.

The rearrangement joins TRBV10-3 to TRBJ2-1; 8 bases are a match to TRBD2. The V segment lost 4 bases and the J segment 5 bases; nucleotides outside the gene matches: 4. The CDR3 covers 14 residues. Looked up from germline, CDR1 is ENHRY and CDR2 is SYGVKD. The CDR3 coding sequence is TGTGCCATCAGTGTTGGAGCGGGAGACAATGAGCAGTTCTTC. Translated: CAISVGAGDNEQFF.

This chain connects TRBV11-2 to TRBJ2-7; TRBD2 matches at 7 bases. This CDR3 is built from 14 residues. From germline, CDR1 is SGHAT and CDR2 FQNNGV. J gave up 2 bases and V 6 bases, and 7 bases lay outside the gene matches. The CDR3 here is CASRGSSGTYEQYF. The CDR3 nucleotides are TGTGCCAGCAGGGGATCTAGCGGAACCTACGAGCAGTACTTC. Full variable domain (outside the CDR3, taken from reference TRBV11-2 and TRBJ2-7): EAGVAQSPRYKIIEKRQSVAFWCNPISGHATLYWYQQILGQGPKLLIQFQNNGVVDDSQLPKDRFSAERLKGVDSTLKIQPAKLEDSAVYLCASRGSSGTYEQYFGPGTRLTVT.

The chain couples TRBV4-2 to TRBJ1-6; D gene unclear. Per germline, CDR1 LGHNA and CDR2 YNFKEQ. Trimming took off 0 bases at V and 9 bases at J, with 15 bases between the two ends. The CDR3 length is 16 residues. The CDR3 protein is CASSQDALGITSPLHF. The CDR3 nucleotides are TGTGCCAGCAGCCAAGATGCATTAGGGATAACTTCACCCCTCCACTTT.

The rearrangement joins TRBV12-5 to TRBJ1-5, with TRBD1 identical over 7 bases. The CDR3 has 17 residues. The germline V gene has CDR1 LGHNT and CDR2 FRNRAP. The junction had 10 bases not matched to a gene; V was cut back by 3 bases and J by 2 bases. DNA for the CDR3: TGTGCTAGTGGTTTAACGACAGGGCCTTTTGGCAATCAGCCCCAGCATTTT. It codes for CASGLTTGPFGNQPQHF. Combining the CDR3 with reference TRBV12-5 and TRBJ1-5 gives the whole variable domain DARVTQTPRHKVTEMGQEVTMRCQPILGHNTVFWYRQTMMQGLELLAYFRNRAPLDDSGMPKDRFSAEMPDATLATLKIQPSEPRDSAVYFCASGLTTGPFGNQPQHFGDGTRLSIL.

The chain combines TRBV4-3 with TRBJ2-3, with a possible D match to TRBD1 (5 bases). The germline V gene has CDR1 LGHNA and CDR2 YSLEER. The CDR3 covers 17 residues. V was shortened by 3 bases and J by 1 base, with 17 bases between the two germline ends. CDR3 nucleotide sequence: TGCGCCAGCAGCCAGCAGGTGACCAGGGTACGCACAGATACGCAGTATTTT. It yields the protein CASSQQVTRVRTDTQYF.

The chain has TRBV11-1 and TRBJ1-1; 7 bases are shared with TRBD1. V gave up 5 bases and J gave up 1 base; unmatched junction bases: 7. Germline V lookup: CDR1 SGHAT, CDR2 FQDESV (reference sequence). The CDR3 runs to 15 residues. The CDR3: CASSPRQGWNTEAFF. The DNA for the CDR3 is TGTGCCAGCAGCCCCCGACAGGGATGGAACACTGAAGCTTTCTTT.

This clone was detected a few times. The V gene is TRBV10-1, the J gene TRBJ1-3; the match to TRBD1 covers 7 bases. V trimming: 0 bases; J trimming: 5 bases; junction bases outside the gene matches: 4. The CDR3 sequence is 15 residues long. CDR1 and CDR2 from the germline V gene are WNHNN and SYGVQD (reference sequence). CDR3 protein: CASSESWTGRNTIYF. The CDR3 DNA is TGCGCCAGCAGTGAGTCGTGGACAGGTAGAAACACCATATATTTT.